The rows below give T cell receptor beta chains drawn from one sample of a study of blood T cell repertoires in COVID-19. Libraries were prepared by immunoSEQ multiplex PCR; TCRdb keeps only in-frame clonotypes and omits some of them. The table lists 200,000 to 250,000 clones, about 87% of them singletons. Sequenced material: PBMCs or T cells enriched from blood (not recorded which). The receptor source for this set is a woman in her 30s who had been exposed to COVID-19. Both conserved end residues are part of each CDR3. D genes are given only for firm matches. The size field is filled for only some rows; it gives once, few, many or a size class.

.,TRBJ2-1,TRBD2,TRBV5-1,CASSSGLAGGGNNEQFF,TGCGCCAGCAGCTCCGGACTAGCGGGAGGGGGTAACAATGAGCAGTTCTTC
.,TRBJ1-1,.,TRBV7-9,CASSPYRRNTEAFF,TGTGCCAGCAGCCCCTATAGGAGAAACACTGAAGCTTTCTTT
.,TRBJ2-1,TRBD2,TRBV2,CASRPPGLADYNEQFF,TGTGCCAGCAGACCCCCGGGACTAGCGGATTACAATGAGCAGTTCTTC
.,TRBJ1-1,.,TRBV5-4,CASSTARNTEAFF,TGTGCCAGCAGCACAGCCAGGAACACTGAAGCTTTCTTT
.,TRBJ1-1,.,TRBV28,CASSFSDSTEAFF,TGTGCCAGCAGTTTCTCGGACTCAACTGAAGCTTTCTTT
.,TRBJ2-1,.,TRBV11-2,CASSLDRRGRSSYNEQFF,TGTGCCAGCAGCTTAGATCGACGGGGTAGAAGCTCCTACAATGAGCAGTTCTTC
.,TRBJ1-5,.,TRBV2,CASSVGGAGRNQPQHF,TGTGCCAGCAGTGTAGGTGGGGCAGGGCGCAATCAGCCCCAGCATTTT
once,TRBJ1-6,.,TRBV18,CASSPGQGGSSPLHF,TGTGCCAGCTCACCGGGGCAGGGTGGTAGTTCACCCCTCCACTTT
.,TRBJ2-7,TRBD2,TRBV9,CASSAGLAYNEQYF,TGTGCCAGCAGCGCGGGACTAGCTTACAACGAGCAGTACTTC
.,TRBJ2-5,TRBD2,TRBV4-1,CASSQISGLQETQYF,TGCGCCAGCAGCCAAATTAGCGGGCTACAAGAGACCCAGTACTTC
.,TRBJ2-1,TRBD2,TRBV9,CASTVFGTTGDEQFF,TGTGCCAGCACCGTTTTTGGGACTACGGGAGATGAGCAGTTCTTC